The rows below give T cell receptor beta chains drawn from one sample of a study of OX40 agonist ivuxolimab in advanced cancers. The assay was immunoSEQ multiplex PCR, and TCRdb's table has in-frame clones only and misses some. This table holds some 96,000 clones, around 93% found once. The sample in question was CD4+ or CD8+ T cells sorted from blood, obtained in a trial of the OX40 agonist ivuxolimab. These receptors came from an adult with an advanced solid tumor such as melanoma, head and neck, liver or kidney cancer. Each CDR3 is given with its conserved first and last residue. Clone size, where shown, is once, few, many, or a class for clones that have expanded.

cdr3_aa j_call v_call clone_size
CASSLTLTGLANTGELFF TRBJ2-2 TRBV7-3 NA
CACESGRTRTSPLHF TRBJ1-6 TRBV30 NA
CASSLGSSENIQYF TRBJ2-4 TRBV5-1 NA
CASSPRGAAGANVLTF TRBJ2-6 TRBV18 NA
CASSQRLAGGRGANVLTF TRBJ2-6 TRBV14 NA
CASSLQGYGNTIYF TRBJ1-3 TRBV5-6 NA
CASSQIPVAETQYF TRBJ2-5 TRBV7-2 once
CASSSGTGDEKLFF TRBJ1-4 TRBV28 once
CASSLLSGPTGELFF TRBJ2-2 TRBV18 NA
CASNAGDTYNEQFF TRBJ2-1 TRBV6-1 NA
CASSNTGTEAFF TRBJ1-1 TRBV7-9 NA
CATSRRTVGEQYF TRBJ2-7 TRBV15 NA
CASSAEGATEAFF TRBJ1-1 TRBV5-1 once
CASSLRRRETQYF TRBJ2-5 TRBV11-2 NA
CASSSRGSTDTQYF TRBJ2-3 TRBV27 few
CASSYLGGTGELFF TRBJ2-2 TRBV6-6 NA
CASSLDTGDTQYF TRBJ2-3 TRBV11-2 NA
CASSEHGQGADGYTF TRBJ1-2 TRBV6-1 NA
CASSLGRLAGDGELFF TRBJ2-2 TRBV7-9 NA
CASGRGRIISGANVLTF TRBJ2-6 TRBV9 NA
CASSSATGNTEAFF TRBJ1-1 TRBV6-5 NA
CASSSLAGGSYNEQFF TRBJ2-1 TRBV28 NA
CASSGTSGSLDTQYF TRBJ2-3 TRBV5-1 NA
CASSLDPRTDEGNTIYF TRBJ1-3 TRBV11-2 NA
CASSLDLFLSGNTIYF TRBJ1-3 TRBV7-9 NA
CASSRFTTYEQYF TRBJ2-7 TRBV5-6 NA
CASSDVRFTGELFF TRBJ2-2 TRBV10-2 NA
CAWSVDSGRTGELFF TRBJ2-2 TRBV30 NA
CASSFASGFQTQYF TRBJ2-5 TRBV28 NA
CSVEGGRSVDEQFF TRBJ2-1 TRBV29-1 NA
CASSQDSGGGQEKLFF TRBJ1-4 TRBV4-2 once
CASSLFPGGGNEQFF TRBJ2-1 TRBV14 NA
CASSLYYSGNTIYF TRBJ1-3 TRBV7-2 NA
CASTPGANYGYTF TRBJ1-2 TRBV6-5 NA
CASQFSEGGYGYTF TRBJ1-2 TRBV2 NA
CASSLGQNTEAFF TRBJ1-1 TRBV7-8 NA
CASSRQGASGGYTF TRBJ1-2 TRBV5-6 NA
CASSQEPGQGRETQYF TRBJ2-5 TRBV4-2 NA
CASGGSGRAMNEQFF TRBJ2-1 TRBV19 NA
CSARMVETQYF TRBJ2-5 TRBV20-1 NA
CASRGGTWLTGELFF TRBJ2-2 TRBV6-6 NA
CASSSQTGGKTEAFF TRBJ1-1 TRBV7-9 few
CASSLAAPMGEQYF NA TRBV7-2 NA
CASSLSSPSIYEQYF TRBJ2-7 TRBV27 NA
CASSLEGRSYEQYF TRBJ2-7 TRBV5-1 NA
CASSLSFSGSPTDTQYF TRBJ2-3 TRBV27 NA
CASSFWNTEAFF TRBJ1-1 TRBV5-4 NA
CASQLAGGSGELFF TRBJ2-2 TRBV28 NA
CASSRPGTANTEAFF TRBJ1-1 TRBV19 NA
CASRPGQSNQPQHF TRBJ1-5 TRBV7-2 NA
CASSLAGAGGNQPQHF TRBJ1-5 TRBV28 NA
CASSRLAANTGELFF TRBJ2-2 TRBV18 once
CASSLESGRVSYEQYF TRBJ2-7 TRBV7-2 NA
CASEEETQYF TRBJ2-5 TRBV2 NA
CASSVGDGFNQPQHF TRBJ1-5 TRBV9 NA
CASTEDRGRNQPQHF TRBJ1-5 TRBV19 NA
CSVENRGQPQHF TRBJ1-5 TRBV29-1 NA
CASSPLQGGYGYTF TRBJ1-2 TRBV27 few
CASSEGPDRTAFF TRBJ1-1 TRBV2 NA